This T cell receptor (beta chain) stems from a study of blood T cell repertoires in COVID-19. Across the study: Sources were T cells, B-cell-depleted T cells, or PBMCs; the material itself was cDNA or gDNA.

This clone was seen a few times. Authors' processing steps: Amplification of reference gene primers provided the estimated nucleated cell counts. TCRdb keeps only in-frame clones here, not all; method: immunoSEQ multiplex PCR. That table is the source of V, J and clone size, and D and trimming were worked out from the DNA. Of about 150,000 clones detected, about three quarters appear once; the ten largest clones hold under 2%. Sequenced sample: peripheral blood. The receptor was derived from an elderly man with acute or convalescent COVID-19.

The chain's CDR3 is CASSIYRAGDPNYGYTF. DNA of the CDR3: TGTGCCAGTAGTATATATCGGGCGGGGGATCCCAACTATGGCTACACCTTC. The genes are TRBV19 and TRBJ1-2; maybe TRBD1 (5 bases). The CDR3 spans 17 residues. The V gene's germline CDR1 is LNHDA and CDR2 SQIVND (reference sequence). Trimming stripped 2 bases from V and 2 bases from J, with 18 bases between. The variable domain in full, with the rest retrieved from reference TRBV19 and TRBJ1-2, is DGGITQSPKYLFRKEGQNVTLSCEQNLNHDAMYWYRQDPGQGLRLIYYSQIVNDFQKGDIAEGYSVSREKKESFPLTVTSAQKNPTAFYLCASSIYRAGDPNYGYTFGSGTRLTVV.